These 4 T cell receptor beta chains share one sample of origin, sequenced in a study of vaccination effects on CD4 cells after COVID-19. With more than nine days of culture completed, CD4+ T cells were isolated. These receptors' targets are unknown. Sequencing was performed with immunoSEQ multiplex PCR; in TCRdb, only in-frame clones are kept and a portion is missing. The sample lists tens of thousands of clones; roughly 79% were seen once. The sequences come from CD4+ T cells from PBMCs cultured without peptide, collected before COVID-19 vaccination. Receptors originate from a human donor who received a COVID-19 vaccine.

This chain connects TRBV5-1 to TRBJ1-2; 8 nucleotides match TRBD1. This CDR3 contains 14 residues. The junction had 6 bases not matched to a gene; V was cut back by 3 bases and J by 5 bases. Per germline, CDR1 SGHRS and CDR2 YFSETQ. This chain's CDR3 is CASSWGTGGYGYTF. In nucleotides, the CDR3 is TGCGCCAGCAGCTGGGGGACAGGAGGATATGGCTACACCTTC.

The chain has TRBV7-9 and TRBJ2-6; D unresolved. Germline CDR1 is SEHNR and CDR2 is FQNEAQ (reference sequence). The V end lost 5 bases, the J end lost 15 bases, and 11 bases lay between the germline ends. The length of the CDR3 is 11 residues. CDR3 nucleotides: TGTGCCAGCAGCCTAATGGTCCACCTGACTTTC. Protein: CASSLMVHLTF.

A few counts support this clone. The chain joins TRBV27 to TRBJ1-1, with D perhaps TRBD1 (6 bases). CDR1 and CDR2 from the germline V gene are MNHEY and SMNVEV (reference sequence). This CDR3 comprises 15 residues. V shed 2 bases and J shed 1 base, with 11 bases lying between them. In DNA form, the CDR3 reads TGTGCCAGCAGTTTAGTTCCGGGGGCGAACACTGAAGCTTTCTTT. Residues: CASSLVPGANTEAFF.

The chain links TRBV4-1 to TRBJ1-1; 9 bases agree with TRBD1. The V gene's germline CDR1 is MGHRA and CDR2 YSYEKL. Losses at the gene ends were 5 bases for V and 8 bases for J; bases not matched to a gene: 12. The CDR3 has 15 amino acids. CDR3 sequence reads: CASSLTGGFIMEAFF. CDR3 nucleotides: TGCGCCAGCAGCTTGACAGGGGGGTTTATTATGGAAGCTTTCTTT.